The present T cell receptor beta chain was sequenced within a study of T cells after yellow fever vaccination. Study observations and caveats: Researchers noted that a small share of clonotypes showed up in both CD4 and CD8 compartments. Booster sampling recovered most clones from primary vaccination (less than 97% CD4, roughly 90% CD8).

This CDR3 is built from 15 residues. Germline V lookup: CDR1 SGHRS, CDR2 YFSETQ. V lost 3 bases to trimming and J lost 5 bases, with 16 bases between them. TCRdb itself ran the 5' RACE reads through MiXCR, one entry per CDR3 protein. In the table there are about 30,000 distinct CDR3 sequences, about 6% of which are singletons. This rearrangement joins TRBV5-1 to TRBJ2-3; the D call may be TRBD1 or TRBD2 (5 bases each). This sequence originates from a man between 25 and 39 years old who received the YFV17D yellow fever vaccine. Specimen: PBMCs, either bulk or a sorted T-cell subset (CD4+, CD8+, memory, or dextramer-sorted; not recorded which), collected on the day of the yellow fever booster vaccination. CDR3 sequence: CASSSFTSRGDTQYF. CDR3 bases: TGCGCCAGCAGCTCATTCACTAGTAGGGGAGATACGCAGTATTTT. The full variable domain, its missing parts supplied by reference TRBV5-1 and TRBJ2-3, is KAGVTQTPRYLIKTRGQQVTLSCSPISGHRSVSWYQQTPGQGLQFLFEYFSETQRNKGNFPGRFSGRQFSNSRSEMNVSTLELGDSALYLCASSSFTSRGDTQYFGPGTRLTVL.